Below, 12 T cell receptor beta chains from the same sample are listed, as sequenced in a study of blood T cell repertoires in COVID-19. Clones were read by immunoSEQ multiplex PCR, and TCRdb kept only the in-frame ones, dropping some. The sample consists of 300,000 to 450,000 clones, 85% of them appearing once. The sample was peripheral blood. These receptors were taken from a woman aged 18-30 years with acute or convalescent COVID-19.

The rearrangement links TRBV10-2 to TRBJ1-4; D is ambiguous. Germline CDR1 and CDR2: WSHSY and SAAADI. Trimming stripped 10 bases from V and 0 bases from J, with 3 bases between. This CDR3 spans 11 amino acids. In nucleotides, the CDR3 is TGCGCCACCACAACTAATGAAAAACTGTTTTTT. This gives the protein CATTTNEKLFF.

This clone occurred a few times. The CDR3 nucleotides read TGCGCCAGCAGCGCGCTAGCGGGAGCCCTCGCAGATACGCAGTATTTT. Amino acids: CASSALAGALADTQYF. The chain is built from TRBV5-1 and TRBJ2-3; TRBD2 agrees at 10 bases. V was clipped by 4 bases and J by 4 bases; unmatched bases: 9. The CDR3 is 16 amino acids. CDR1 is SGHRS, CDR2 YFSETQ, per germline. The full variable domain, rest sourced from reference TRBV5-1 and TRBJ2-3, is KAGVTQTPRYLIKTRGQQVTLSCSPISGHRSVSWYQQTPGQGLQFLFEYFSETQRNKGNFPGRFSGRQFSNSRSEMNVSTLELGDSALYLCASSALAGALADTQYFGPGTRLTVL.

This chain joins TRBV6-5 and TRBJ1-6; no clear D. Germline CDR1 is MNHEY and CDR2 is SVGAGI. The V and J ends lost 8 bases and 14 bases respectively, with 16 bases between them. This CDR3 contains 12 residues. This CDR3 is CASRVVGVTLHF. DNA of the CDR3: TGTGCCAGCCGAGTGGTGGGAGTCACCCTCCACTTT.

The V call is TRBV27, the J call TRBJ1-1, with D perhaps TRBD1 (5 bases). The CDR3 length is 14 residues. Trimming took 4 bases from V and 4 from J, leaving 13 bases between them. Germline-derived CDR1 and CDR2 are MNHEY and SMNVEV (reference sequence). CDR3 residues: CASSSRPRGTEAFF. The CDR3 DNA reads TGTGCCAGCAGTTCCCGCCCAAGGGGCACTGAAGCTTTCTTT.

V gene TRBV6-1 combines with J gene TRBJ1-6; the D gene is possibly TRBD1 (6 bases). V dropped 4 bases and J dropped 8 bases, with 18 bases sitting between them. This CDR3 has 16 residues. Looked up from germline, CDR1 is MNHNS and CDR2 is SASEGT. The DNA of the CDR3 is TGTGCCAGCAGTGCTACAGGGTCCCTTGGGGATTCACCCCTCCACTTT. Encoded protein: CASSATGSLGDSPLHF.

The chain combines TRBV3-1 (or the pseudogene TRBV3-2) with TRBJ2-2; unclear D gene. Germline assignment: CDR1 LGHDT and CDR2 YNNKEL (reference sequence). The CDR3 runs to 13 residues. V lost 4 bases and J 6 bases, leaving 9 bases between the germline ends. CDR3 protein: CASSPRVAGELFF. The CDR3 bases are TGTGCCAGCAGCCCCCGCGTTGCCGGGGAGCTGTTTTTT.

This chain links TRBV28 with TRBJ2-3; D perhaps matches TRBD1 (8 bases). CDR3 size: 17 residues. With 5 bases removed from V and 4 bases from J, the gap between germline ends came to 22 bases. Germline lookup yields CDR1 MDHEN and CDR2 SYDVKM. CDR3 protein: CASSPGGAGGLADTQYF. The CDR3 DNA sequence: TGTGCCAGCAGTCCAGGGGGGGCAGGGGGCTTGGCAGATACGCAGTATTTT.

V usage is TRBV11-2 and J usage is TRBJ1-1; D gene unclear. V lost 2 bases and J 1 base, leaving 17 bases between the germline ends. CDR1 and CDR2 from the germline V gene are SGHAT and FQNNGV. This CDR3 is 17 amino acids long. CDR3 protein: CASSLFLVGSRNTEAFF. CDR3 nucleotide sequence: TGTGCCAGCAGCTTATTTCTTGTTGGGAGCCGGAACACTGAAGCTTTCTTT.

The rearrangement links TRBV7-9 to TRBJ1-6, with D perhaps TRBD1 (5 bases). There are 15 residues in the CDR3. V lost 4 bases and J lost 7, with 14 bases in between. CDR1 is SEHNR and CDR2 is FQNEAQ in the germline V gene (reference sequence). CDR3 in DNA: TGTGCCAGCAGCTCCCAGGGAATGGGGAATTCACCCCTCCACTTT. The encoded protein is CASSSQGMGNSPLHF.

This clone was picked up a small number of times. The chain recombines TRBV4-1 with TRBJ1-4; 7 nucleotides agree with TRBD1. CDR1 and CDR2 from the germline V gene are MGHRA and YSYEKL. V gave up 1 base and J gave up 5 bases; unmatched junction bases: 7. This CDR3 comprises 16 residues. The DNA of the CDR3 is TGCGCCAGCAGCCAAGTCGGGGCACAGGGGAATGAAAAACTGTTTTTT. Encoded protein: CASSQVGAQGNEKLFF.

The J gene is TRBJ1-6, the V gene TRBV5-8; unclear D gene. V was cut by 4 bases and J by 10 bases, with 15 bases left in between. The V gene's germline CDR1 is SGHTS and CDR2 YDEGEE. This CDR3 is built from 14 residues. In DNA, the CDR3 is TGTGCCAGCAGCCGCCCCGCAGGCAGGTCACCCCTCCACTTT. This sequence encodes CASSRPAGRSPLHF.

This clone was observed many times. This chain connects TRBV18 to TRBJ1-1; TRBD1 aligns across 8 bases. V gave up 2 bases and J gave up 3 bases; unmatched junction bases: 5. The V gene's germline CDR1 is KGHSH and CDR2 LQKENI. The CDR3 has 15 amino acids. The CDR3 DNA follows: TGTGCCAGCTCACCAGGACAGGGTATTTACACTGAAGCTTTCTTT. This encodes CASSPGQGIYTEAFF.